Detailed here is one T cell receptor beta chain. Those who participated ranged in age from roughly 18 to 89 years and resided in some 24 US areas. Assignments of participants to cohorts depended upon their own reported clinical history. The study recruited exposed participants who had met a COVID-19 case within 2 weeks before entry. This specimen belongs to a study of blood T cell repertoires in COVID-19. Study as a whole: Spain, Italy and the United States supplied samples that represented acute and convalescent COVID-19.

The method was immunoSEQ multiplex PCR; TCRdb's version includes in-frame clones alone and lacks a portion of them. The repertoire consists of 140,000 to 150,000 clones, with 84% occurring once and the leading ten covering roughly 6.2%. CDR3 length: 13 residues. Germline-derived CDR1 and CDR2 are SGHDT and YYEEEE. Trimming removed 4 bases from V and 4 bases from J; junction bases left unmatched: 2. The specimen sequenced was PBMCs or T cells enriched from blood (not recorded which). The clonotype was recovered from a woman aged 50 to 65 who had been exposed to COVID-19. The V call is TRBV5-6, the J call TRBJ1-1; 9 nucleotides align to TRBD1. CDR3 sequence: CASSVDRGTEAFF. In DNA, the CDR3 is TGTGCCAGCAGCGTGGACAGGGGCACTGAAGCTTTCTTT.